Presented here are 18 T cell receptor beta chains from one specimen sequenced in a study of cytomegalovirus exposure and HLA in healthy donors. Primers for the PCR totalled 60 Vbeta and 13 Jbeta. The method was immunoSEQ multiplex PCR; TCRdb's version includes in-frame clones alone and lacks a portion of them. Of 120,000 to 150,000 clones listed, roughly 78% are singletons. What was sequenced was PBMCs. Receptor source: a man in his thirties or forties in good health and CMV-seronegative.

The chain has TRBV4-1 and TRBJ1-2, with a weak D call TRBD1 (6 bases). The CDR3 sequence is 17 residues long. CDR1 and CDR2 from the germline V gene are MGHRA and YSYEKL. V dropped 2 bases and J dropped 2 bases, with 18 bases sitting between them. The CDR3 sequence: CASSQRHLLDRNYGYTF. The CDR3 DNA sequence: TGCGCCAGCAGCCAACGTCATCTTCTTGACAGGAACTATGGCTACACCTTC.

The chain joins TRBV14 to TRBJ2-7; 12 bases fit TRBD1. The CDR3 is made up of 16 amino acids. Germline-derived CDR1 and CDR2 are SGHDN and FVKESK. The ends lost 0 bases at V and 3 bases at J; junction bases unmatched: 3. For the CDR3, the DNA is TGTGCCAGCAGCCAAGAGGGACAGGGGGCCTTCTACGAGCAGTACTTC. Its protein is CASSQEGQGAFYEQYF.

CDR3 sequence: CASSFLPVRGGYTF. The CDR3, as DNA: TGTGCCAGCAGTTTTCTCCCCGTCCGGGGGGGCTACACCTTC. The chain couples TRBV6-5 to TRBJ1-2; D perhaps matches TRBD1 (5 bases). CDR3 length: 14 residues. The germline gives CDR1 MNHEY, CDR2 SVGAGI. V was trimmed by 4 bases and J by 8 bases, leaving 17 bases between them.

This clone was counted a few times. The chain recombines TRBV7-9 with TRBJ1-5, with D perhaps TRBD1 (6 bases). Germline V gene data show CDR1 as SEHNR and CDR2 as FQNEAQ (reference sequence). The CDR3 loop spans 15 amino acids. V lost 4 bases and J lost 0, with 10 bases in between. Here the CDR3 DNA reads TGTGCCAGCAGCTCTCGGACAGCTAGCAATCAGCCCCAGCATTTT. This translates into CASSSRTASNQPQHF.

The CDR3 DNA reads TGCGCCAGCAGCTTGGATGGGGCATCCACCTACGAGCAGTACTTC. Its translation is CASSLDGASTYEQYF. The V call is TRBV5-1, the J call TRBJ2-7, with D possibly matching TRBD1 (5 bases). Trimming stripped 0 bases from V and 2 bases from J, with 12 bases between. Germline V lookup: CDR1 SGHRS, CDR2 YFSETQ. The CDR3 is 15 amino acids.

The chain couples TRBV6-6 to TRBJ1-1; D gene ambiguous. Germline V gene sequence: CDR1 MNHNY, CDR2 SVGAGI (reference sequence). The CDR3 consists of 14 residues. Trimming left V 4 bases short and J 1 base short, with 10 bases between. The CDR3 spells CASSLVQKNTEAFF. DNA of the CDR3: TGTGCCAGCAGTTTGGTACAGAAGAACACTGAAGCTTTCTTT.

This clone was detected a few times. The chain is built from TRBV28 and TRBJ1-4; D gene uncertain. Germline CDR1 MDHEN, CDR2 SYDVKM. Trimming stripped 2 bases from V and 7 bases from J, with 11 bases between. This CDR3 has 14 amino acids. The DNA for the CDR3 is TGTGCCAGCAGTTTACTACAAGGGAGTGAAAAACTGTTTTTT. It translates to CASSLLQGSEKLFF.

V is TRBV5-1 and J is TRBJ2-1; 8 nucleotides align to TRBD2. The CDR3 extends over 16 amino acids. Losses at the gene ends were 0 bases for V and 7 bases for J; bases not matched to a gene: 9. Germline CDR1 reads SGHRS; CDR2 reads YFSETQ. The CDR3 spells CASSLEGAGVYNEQFF. The CDR3 DNA sequence: TGCGCCAGCAGCTTGGAAGGAGCGGGAGTGTATAATGAGCAGTTCTTC.

The chain has TRBV6-1 and TRBJ2-5, with TRBD2 matching 10 bases. The CDR3 loop spans 17 amino acids. The junction had 13 bases not matched to a gene; V was cut back by 4 bases and J by 5 bases. Germline V gene data show CDR1 as MNHNS and CDR2 as SASEGT. Here the CDR3 DNA reads TGTGCCAGCAGTGGACTAGCGGGTCTATTTTCGGGGGAGACCCAGTACTTC. Its translation is CASSGLAGLFSGETQYF.

The chain joins TRBV6-5 to TRBJ2-7; D gene ambiguous. V was trimmed by 6 bases and J by 5 bases, leaving 20 bases between them. This CDR3 has 15 residues. Germline V CDR1 and CDR2: MNHEY, SVGAGI. The CDR3: CASSPRLSSSDEQYF. In DNA form, the CDR3 reads TGTGCCAGCAGCCCCCGTTTAAGCTCTTCGGACGAGCAGTACTTC.

The chain is built from TRBV27 and TRBJ2-1, with unresolved D. The CDR3 totals 14 residues. V gave up 5 bases and J gave up 4 bases, with 12 bases separating them. Germline assignment: CDR1 MNHEY and CDR2 SMNVEV (reference sequence). Here the CDR3 reads CASSPRLLYNEQFF. The DNA of the CDR3 is TGTGCCAGCAGTCCAAGACTCCTTTACAATGAGCAGTTCTTC.

This chain joins TRBV7-9 and TRBJ1-2; TRBD1 agrees at 9 bases. CDR3 length equals 17 residues. With 0 bases clipped from V and 5 bases from J, the junction kept 10 bases outside the gene matches. Germline values: CDR1 SEHNR, CDR2 FQNEAQ (reference sequence). The CDR3, as DNA: TGTGCCAGCAGCTTAGCGGGACAGGGCTTAGGAGGATATGGCTACACCTTC. Translated, it gives CASSLAGQGLGGYGYTF.

This clone was seen a handful of times. This chain connects TRBV6-5 to TRBJ1-2; D call uncertain. Per germline, CDR1 MNHEY and CDR2 SVGAGI. V was shortened by 7 bases and J by 4 bases, with 19 bases between the two germline ends. CDR3 size: 15 residues. DNA of the CDR3: TGTGCCAGCACCCCCTCGGGCGGGTCTTCCTATGGCTACACCTTC. Protein product: CASTPSGGSSYGYTF.

The chain uses TRBV7-9 and TRBJ2-3, with D unclear. The CDR3 loop spans 13 amino acids. The V gene's germline CDR1 is SEHNR and CDR2 FQNEAQ (reference sequence). Trimming removed 4 bases at V and 1 base at J, with 6 bases between. In DNA, the CDR3 is TGTGCCAGCAGCTACGAGGGCACAGATACGCAGTATTTT. Amino acid sequence: CASSYEGTDTQYF.

This clone was observed once. The V call is TRBV27, the J call TRBJ1-5; D perhaps matches TRBD1 (5 bases). Germline loops: CDR1 MNHEY, CDR2 SMNVEV (reference sequence). The V end was cut by 3 bases, the J end by 3 bases, with 12 bases between. The CDR3 is 15 amino acids. The CDR3 region is CASSFRGTDNQPQHF. The CDR3 DNA is TGTGCCAGCAGTTTTAGGGGTACAGACAATCAGCCCCAGCATTTT.

Regarding this clone: The junction differs from germline at one of its ends, possibly a read error. The J gene is TRBJ2-5, the V gene TRBV7-7, with 13 bases fitting TRBD2. Germline loops: CDR1 SSHAT, CDR2 FNYEAQ (reference sequence). CDR3 length: 14 amino acids. CDR3 nucleotides: TGTGCTAGCAGCTCGGGACTAGCGGGGGAGACCCAGTACTTC. Its translation is CASSSGLAGETQYF.

This chain links TRBV19 with TRBJ1-1, with a tentative D call TRBD1 (5 bases). This CDR3 is built from 14 residues. Trimming took off 4 bases at V and 1 base at J, with 10 bases between the two ends. Germline-derived CDR1 and CDR2 are LNHDA and SQIVND (reference sequence). The CDR3 region has the DNA TGTGCCAGTAGTACAGGACAAGCGAACACTGAAGCTTTCTTT. Its protein is CASSTGQANTEAFF.

The chain couples TRBV5-8 to TRBJ2-7, with 7 bases matching TRBD1. CDR1 and CDR2 from the germline V gene are SGHTS and YDEGEE. V lost 4 bases and J lost 3; bases outside the gene matches: 7. The CDR3 is 14 amino acids. The CDR3 coding sequence is TGTGCCAGCAGCCAGACAGGGATCAGCTACGAGCAGTACTTC. Translation gives CASSQTGISYEQYF.